The 13 T cell receptor beta chains listed next were all sequenced from one sample in a study of T cells after yellow fever vaccination. TCRdb fed the 5' RACE reads into MiXCR, producing one record per CDR3 protein. The table has under 200,000 distinct CDR3 sequences, 6% to 7.5% seen once. Here the sequenced sample was CD4+ T cells sorted from PBMCs, taken less than 6 days after the first yellow fever vaccination. The receptors were gathered from a man between 18 and 29 years old who received the YFV17D yellow fever vaccine.

This clonotype was recorded many times. The chain is built from TRBV7-2 and TRBJ2-3, with TRBD2 matching over 8 bases. The CDR3 is 14 amino acids. J lost 6 bases, V lost 1 base, and 3 bases had no gene match. CDR1 is SGHTA and CDR2 is FQGNSA in the germline V gene. The CDR3 sequence is CASSLVGGGDTQYF. The CDR3 DNA is TGTGCCAGCAGCTTAGTCGGCGGGGGGGATACGCAGTATTTT.

This clonotype appeared a few times. The chain recombines TRBV20-1 with TRBJ2-3; D might be TRBD1 (6 bases). The CDR3 extends over 16 amino acids. The V gene lost 6 bases and the J gene lost 2 bases, with 21 bases spanning the gap. The germline gives CDR1 DFQATT, CDR2 SNEGSKA (reference sequence). For the CDR3, the DNA is TGCAGTGCCAATAAACAGGGCCGGAGCCACACAGATACGCAGTATTTT. Encoded protein: CSANKQGRSHTDTQYF.

About this clonotype: One end of the junction does not line up with germline, which may come from a read error. The CDR3 nucleotides are TGTGCCAGCAGCTTAAGGAGACAGGGGGCGATTACTAAGGAAAAACTGTTTTTT. Amino acids: CASSLRRQGAITKEKLFF. This rearrangement joins TRBV11-2 to TRBJ1-4; 10 bases match TRBD1. This CDR3 comprises 18 residues. The V gene's germline CDR1 is SGHAT and CDR2 FQNNGV.

The chain couples TRBV14 to TRBJ2-3; possibly TRBD1 for D (6 bases). CDR3 length equals 15 residues. Germline CDR1 reads SGHDN; CDR2 reads FVKESK. The V gene lost 4 bases and the J gene lost 0 bases, with 11 bases spanning the gap. The CDR3 DNA reads TGTGCCAGCAGCCCTGGGACATTAAGCACAGATACGCAGTATTTT. This translates into CASSPGTLSTDTQYF.

This clonotype was detected once. A much bigger clone sits one base away, suggesting this may be a read error. V gene TRBV18 combines with J gene TRBJ1-1; perhaps TRBD1 as D (5 bases). This CDR3 contains 15 residues. From germline, CDR1 is KGHSH and CDR2 LQKENI. Trimming removed 4 bases at V and 5 bases at J, with 17 bases between. This chain's CDR3 is CASSQEEGRETEAFF. The CDR3 coding sequence is TGTGCCAGCTCACAAGAGGAGGGGCGGGAGACTGAAGCTTTCTTT.

This clonotype was seen a few times. This sequence joins TRBV29-1 and TRBJ2-3; no reliable D call. The germline V and J ends were trimmed by 4 bases and 3 bases, with 11 bases remaining between them. CDR3 size: 13 residues. Germline values: CDR1 SQVTM, CDR2 ANQGSEA. CDR3 protein: CSVGGAFTDTQYF. CDR3 bases: TGCAGCGTTGGGGGTGCTTTTACAGATACGCAGTATTTT.

Note on this clonotype: It may be a read error: a sequence one base away is much more abundant. The chain combines TRBV9 with TRBJ2-3, with D hard to call. The length of the CDR3 is 15 residues. The V gene lost 0 bases and the J gene lost 2 bases, with 10 bases spanning the gap. CDR1 SGDLS and CDR2 YYNGEE come from the germline V gene. DNA of the CDR3: TGTGCCAGCAGCGTAGGTCGCTCCTCCACAGATACGCAGTATTTT. Amino acid sequence: CASSVGRSSTDTQYF. Based on the CDR3 plus reference TRBV9 and TRBJ2-3, the full variable domain is DSGVTQTPKHLITATGQRVTLRCSPRSGDLSVYWYQQSLDQGLQFLIQYYNGEERAKGNILERFSAQQFPDLHSELNLSSLELGDSALYFCASSVGRSSTDTQYFGPGTRLTVL.

CDR3 residues: CASSQPPGQKDSPLHF. The CDR3 nucleotides are TGCGCCAGCAGCCAACCCCCGGGACAGAAAGATTCACCCCTCCACTTT. The chain combines TRBV4-1 with TRBJ1-6; TRBD1 matches 7 bases. Germline trimming cut 2 bases from V and 8 bases from J; bases unmatched to any gene: 9. The length of the CDR3 is 16 residues. Germline V gene lookup returns CDR1 MGHRA and CDR2 YSYEKL.

The chain has TRBV10-3 and TRBJ2-2, with 10 bases aligning to TRBD1. Trimming at V came to 6 bases and at J to 4 bases, leaving 5 bases not matched to a gene. Germline-derived CDR1 and CDR2 are ENHRY and SYGVKD. The CDR3 spans 15 residues. CDR3 in amino acids: CAIRIGQGGTGELFF. The CDR3 DNA is TGTGCCATCAGAATAGGACAGGGGGGCACCGGGGAGCTGTTTTTT.

The J gene is TRBJ1-5, the V gene TRBV20-1; D ambiguous. Germline CDR1 and CDR2: DFQATT and SNEGSKA (reference sequence). Trimming stripped 6 bases from V and 6 bases from J, with 15 bases between. This CDR3 is 13 amino acids long. The CDR3 bases are TGCAGTGCCACAACAAAGTCGGGTCAGCCCCAGCATTTT. This translates into CSATTKSGQPQHF.

This clonotype has only a few counts. The chain employs TRBV25-1 and TRBJ1-1, with TRBD1 matching 11 bases. This CDR3 is 16 amino acids long. The trim removed 3 bases at V and 4 bases at J, leaving 7 bases unmatched. Per the germline V gene, CDR1 is MGHDK and CDR2 is SYGVNS. The CDR3, as DNA: TGTGCCAGCAGTGAGGGCCGGACAGGGGGCGGCACTGAAGCTTTCTTT. The encoded protein is CASSEGRTGGGTEAFF.

This chain joins TRBV9 and TRBJ2-5; maybe TRBD1 (5 bases). This CDR3 is 14 amino acids long. With 4 bases removed from V and 5 bases from J, the gap between germline ends came to 15 bases. CDR1 SGDLS and CDR2 YYNGEE come from the germline V gene. The CDR3 protein is CASSLEAQGETQYF. The CDR3 DNA follows: TGTGCCAGCAGCCTAGAAGCTCAGGGCGAGACCCAGTACTTC. The whole variable domain, remainder taken from reference TRBV9 and TRBJ2-5, is DSGVTQTPKHLITATGQRVTLRCSPRSGDLSVYWYQQSLDQGLQFLIQYYNGEERAKGNILERFSAQQFPDLHSELNLSSLELGDSALYFCASSLEAQGETQYFGPGTRLLVL.

This clonotype was found many times. This chain connects TRBV7-2 to TRBJ2-3; 9 nucleotides agree with TRBD2. CDR3 size: 15 residues. CDR1 and CDR2 from the germline V gene are SGHTA and FQGNSA. V was clipped by 2 bases and J by 2 bases; unmatched bases: 2. As DNA, the CDR3 is TGTGCCAGCAGCTTAAGCGGGGGGAACACAGATACGCAGTATTTT. Translation: CASSLSGGNTDTQYF.